This TCR beta chain was recorded in a study of T cells in Graves' hyperthyroidism and ophthalmopathy. Study outcomes and limitations: Most thyroid clonotypes that were expanded above 0.001 also turned up in blood.

Of note for this clonotype: Its antigen is undetermined.

The CDR3 runs to 13 residues. The germline V gene encodes CDR1 MNHEY and CDR2 SMNVEV (reference sequence). V lost 7 bases, J lost 4 bases, and 13 bases lay in between. TCR beta CDR3 regions were amplified from RNA transcripts. The HTBI set primed first-round TCR CDR3 RT-PCR. TCRdb recomputed calls from the multiplex PCR reads with MiXCR, one row per CDR3 protein. The sample lists about 840,000 distinct CDR3 sequences; around 38% were seen once. About 10 ml fresh peripheral blood yielded the PBMCs. Sequencing was done on a sample of blood. The V and J genes are TRBV27 and TRBJ1-2; no clear D. This sequence was found in a man aged 18-30 years with Graves' hyperthyroidism. The CDR3 DNA is TGTGCCAGCACCGTCGGGGTTTCCTATGGCTACACCTTC. Protein product: CASTVGVSYGYTF.